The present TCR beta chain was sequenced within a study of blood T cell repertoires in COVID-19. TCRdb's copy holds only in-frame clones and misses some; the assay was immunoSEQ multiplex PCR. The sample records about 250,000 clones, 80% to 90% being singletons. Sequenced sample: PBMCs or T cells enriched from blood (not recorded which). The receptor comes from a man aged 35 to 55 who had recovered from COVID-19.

CDR3 sequence reads: CASSYRSLAGGLLYEQYF. In DNA, the CDR3 is TGTGCCAGCAGTTACCGATCACTAGCGGGGGGCCTCCTTTACGAGCAGTACTTC. The rearrangement links TRBV6-2 or TRBV6-3 to TRBJ2-7; TRBD2 agrees at 12 bases. CDR1 and CDR2 (germline): MNHEY, SVGEGT. After removal of 2 bases from V and 4 bases from J, the junction contained 12 bases not matched to a gene. The CDR3 is 18 amino acids.